The following is a TCR beta chain sequence with its context. TCR beta CDR3 amplification used RNA transcripts. Following a first-round RT-PCR that used HTBI primers, a second-round multiplex PCR was carried out. TCRdb reprocessed the multiplex PCR reads with MiXCR, giving one entry per CDR3 protein. The sample records about 660,000 distinct CDR3 sequences, under 50% being singletons. This sample stems from a study of Graves' ophthalmopathy and Graves' hyperthyroidism. CDR3 size: 18 residues. Trimming removed 7 bases from V and 2 bases from J; junction bases left unmatched: 19. The V gene's germline CDR1 is WNHNN and CDR2 SYGVQD (reference sequence).

This chain links TRBV10-1 with TRBJ2-5; 7 bases are a match to TRBD1. The sample was peripheral blood. This TCR was recovered from an adult man with Graves' ophthalmopathy. The CDR3 DNA is TGCGCCAGCAATCCGGGACAGATCGTGAGAGGGTGGCAAGAGACCCAGTACTTC. As protein: CASNPGQIVRGWQETQYF.